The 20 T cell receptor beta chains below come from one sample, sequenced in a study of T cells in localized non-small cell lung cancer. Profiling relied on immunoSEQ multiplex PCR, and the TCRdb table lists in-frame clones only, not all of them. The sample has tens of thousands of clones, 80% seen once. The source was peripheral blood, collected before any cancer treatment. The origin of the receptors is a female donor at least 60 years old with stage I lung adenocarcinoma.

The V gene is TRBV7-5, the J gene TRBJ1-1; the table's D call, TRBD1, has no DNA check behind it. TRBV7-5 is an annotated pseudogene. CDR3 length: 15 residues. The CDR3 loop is CARSLGSSGYTEAFF. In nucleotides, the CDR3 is TGTGCCAGAAGCTTAGGCAGCTCAGGTTACACTGAAGCTTTCTTT.

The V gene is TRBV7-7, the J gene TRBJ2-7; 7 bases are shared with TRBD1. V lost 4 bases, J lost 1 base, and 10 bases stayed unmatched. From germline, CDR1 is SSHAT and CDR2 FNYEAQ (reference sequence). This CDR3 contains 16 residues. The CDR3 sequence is CASSSPGQKDSYEQYF. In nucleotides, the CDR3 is TGTGCCAGCAGCTCACCGGGACAGAAAGATTCCTACGAGCAGTACTTC.

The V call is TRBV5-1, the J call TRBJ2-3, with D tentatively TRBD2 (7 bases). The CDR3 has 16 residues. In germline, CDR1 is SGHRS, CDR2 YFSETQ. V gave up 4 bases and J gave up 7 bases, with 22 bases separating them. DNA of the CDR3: TGCGCCAGCAGCCCGACTGCGGGGGCTGTGGTGAATACGCAGTATTTT. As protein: CASSPTAGAVVNTQYF. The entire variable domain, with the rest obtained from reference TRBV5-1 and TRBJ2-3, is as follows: KAGVTQTPRYLIKTRGQQVTLSCSPISGHRSVSWYQQTPGQGLQFLFEYFSETQRNKGNFPGRFSGRQFSNSRSEMNVSTLELGDSALYLCASSPTAGAVVNTQYFGPGTRLTVL.

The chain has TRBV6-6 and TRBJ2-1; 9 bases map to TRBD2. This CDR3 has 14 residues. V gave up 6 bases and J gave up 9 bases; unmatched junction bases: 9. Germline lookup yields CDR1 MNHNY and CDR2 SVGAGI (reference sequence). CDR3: CASRGRGGHGEQFF. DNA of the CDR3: TGTGCCAGCAGGGGGCGGGGGGGCCACGGTGAGCAGTTCTTC.

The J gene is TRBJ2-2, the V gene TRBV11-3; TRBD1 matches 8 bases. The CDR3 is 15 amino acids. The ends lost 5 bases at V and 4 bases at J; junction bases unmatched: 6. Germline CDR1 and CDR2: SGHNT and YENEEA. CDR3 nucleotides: TGTGCCAGCAGCCAGACAGGGGTGAGCACCGGGGAGCTGTTTTTT. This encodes CASSQTGVSTGELFF.

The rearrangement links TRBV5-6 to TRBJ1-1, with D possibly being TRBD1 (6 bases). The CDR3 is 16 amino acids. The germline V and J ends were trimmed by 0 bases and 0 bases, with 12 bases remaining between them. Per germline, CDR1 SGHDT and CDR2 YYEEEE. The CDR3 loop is CASSLGQDLMNTEAFF. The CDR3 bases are TGTGCCAGCAGCTTGGGACAGGACCTTATGAACACTGAAGCTTTCTTT.

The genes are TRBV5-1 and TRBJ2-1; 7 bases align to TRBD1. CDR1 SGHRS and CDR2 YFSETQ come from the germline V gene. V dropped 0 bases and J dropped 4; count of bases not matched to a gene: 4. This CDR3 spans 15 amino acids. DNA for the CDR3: TGCGCCAGCAGCTTGGCCCCAGGGGGATACAATGAGCAGTTCTTC. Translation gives CASSLAPGGYNEQFF. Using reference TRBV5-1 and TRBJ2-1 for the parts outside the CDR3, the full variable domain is KAGVTQTPRYLIKTRGQQVTLSCSPISGHRSVSWYQQTPGQGLQFLFEYFSETQRNKGNFPGRFSGRQFSNSRSEMNVSTLELGDSALYLCASSLAPGGYNEQFFGPGTRLTVL.

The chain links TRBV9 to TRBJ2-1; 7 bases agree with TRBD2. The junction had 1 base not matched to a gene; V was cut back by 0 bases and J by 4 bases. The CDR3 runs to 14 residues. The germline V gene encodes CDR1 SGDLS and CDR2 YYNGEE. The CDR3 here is CASSVGTRYNEQFF. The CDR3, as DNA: TGTGCCAGCAGCGTAGGGACTAGATACAATGAGCAGTTCTTC.

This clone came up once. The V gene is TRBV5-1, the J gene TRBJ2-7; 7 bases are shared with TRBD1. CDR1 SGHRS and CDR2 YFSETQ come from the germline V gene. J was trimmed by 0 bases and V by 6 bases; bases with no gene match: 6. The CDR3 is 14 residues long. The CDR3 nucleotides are TGCGCCAGCACCCGGACAGGAACCTCCTACGAGCAGTACTTC. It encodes CASTRTGTSYEQYF.

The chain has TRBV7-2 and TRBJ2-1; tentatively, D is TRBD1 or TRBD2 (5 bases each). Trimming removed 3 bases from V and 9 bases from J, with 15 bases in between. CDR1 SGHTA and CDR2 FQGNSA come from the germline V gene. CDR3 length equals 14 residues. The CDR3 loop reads CASSFIGTPSEQFF. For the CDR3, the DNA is TGTGCCAGCAGCTTTATCGGGACCCCTTCTGAGCAGTTCTTC.

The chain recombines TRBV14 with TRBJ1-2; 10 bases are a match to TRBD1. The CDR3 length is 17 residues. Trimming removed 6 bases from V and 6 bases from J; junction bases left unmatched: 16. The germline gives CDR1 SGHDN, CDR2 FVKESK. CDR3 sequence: CASRANPGQGRENGYTF. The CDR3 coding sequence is TGTGCCAGCAGAGCTAATCCGGGACAGGGGAGGGAGAATGGCTACACCTTC.

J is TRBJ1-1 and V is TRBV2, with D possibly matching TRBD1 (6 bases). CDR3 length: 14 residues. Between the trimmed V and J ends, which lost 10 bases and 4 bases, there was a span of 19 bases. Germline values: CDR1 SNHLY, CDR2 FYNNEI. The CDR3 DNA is TGTGCCATAATGAGGGACACATCCGTCACTGAAGCTTTCTTT. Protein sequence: CAIMRDTSVTEAFF.

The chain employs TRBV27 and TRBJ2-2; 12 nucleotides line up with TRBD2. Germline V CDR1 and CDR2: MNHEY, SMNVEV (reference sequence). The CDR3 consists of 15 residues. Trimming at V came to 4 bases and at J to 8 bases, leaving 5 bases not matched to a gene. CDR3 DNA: TGTGCCAGCAGTTCCTGGACTAGCGGGACGGGGGAGCTGTTTTTT. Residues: CASSSWTSGTGELFF.

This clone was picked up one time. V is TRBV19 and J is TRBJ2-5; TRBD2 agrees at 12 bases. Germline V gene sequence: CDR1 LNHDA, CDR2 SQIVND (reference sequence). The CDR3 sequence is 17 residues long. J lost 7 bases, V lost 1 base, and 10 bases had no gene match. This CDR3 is CASSIASSGRAYGTQYF. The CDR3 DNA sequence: TGTGCCAGTAGTATAGCGTCTAGCGGGAGGGCCTACGGGACCCAGTACTTC.

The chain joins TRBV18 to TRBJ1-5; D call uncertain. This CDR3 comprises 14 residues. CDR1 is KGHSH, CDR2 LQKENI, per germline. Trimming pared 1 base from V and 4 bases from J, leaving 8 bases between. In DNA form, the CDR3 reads TGTGCCAGCTCACCACAGGGTGGGAATCAGCCCCAGCATTTT. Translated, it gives CASSPQGGNQPQHF.

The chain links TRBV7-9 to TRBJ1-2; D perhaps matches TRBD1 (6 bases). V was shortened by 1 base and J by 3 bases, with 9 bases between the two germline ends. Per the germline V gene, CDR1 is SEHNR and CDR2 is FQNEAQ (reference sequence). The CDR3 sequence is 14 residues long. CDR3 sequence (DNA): TGTGCCAGCAGCTTAGGGGAGGGGGACTATGGCTACACCTTC. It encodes CASSLGEGDYGYTF. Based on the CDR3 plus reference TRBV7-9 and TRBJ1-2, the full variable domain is DTGVSQNPRHKITKRGQNVTFRCDPISEHNRLYWYRQTLGQGPEFLTYFQNEAQLEKSRLLSDRFSAERPKGSFSTLEIQRTEQGDSAMYLCASSLGEGDYGYTFGSGTRLTVV.

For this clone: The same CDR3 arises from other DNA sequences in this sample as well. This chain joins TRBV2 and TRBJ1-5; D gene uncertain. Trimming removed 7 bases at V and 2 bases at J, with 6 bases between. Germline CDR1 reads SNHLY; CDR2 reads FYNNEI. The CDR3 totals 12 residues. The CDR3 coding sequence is TGTGCCAGCACTCTTGGCAATCAGCCCCAGCATTTT. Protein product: CASTLGNQPQHF.

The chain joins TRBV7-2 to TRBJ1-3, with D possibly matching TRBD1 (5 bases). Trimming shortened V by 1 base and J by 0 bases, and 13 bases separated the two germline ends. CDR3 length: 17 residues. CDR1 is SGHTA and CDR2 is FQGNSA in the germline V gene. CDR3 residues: CASSLGWGRNSGNTIYF. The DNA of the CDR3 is TGTGCCAGCAGCTTAGGCTGGGGACGTAACTCTGGAAACACCATATATTTT.

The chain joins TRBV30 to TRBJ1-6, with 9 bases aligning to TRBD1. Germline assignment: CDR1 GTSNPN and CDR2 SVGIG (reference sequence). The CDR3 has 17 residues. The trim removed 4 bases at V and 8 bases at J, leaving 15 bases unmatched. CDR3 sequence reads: CAWKPRVTGQGDSPLHF. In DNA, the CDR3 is TGTGCCTGGAAACCACGAGTGACGGGACAGGGCGATTCACCCCTCCACTTT.

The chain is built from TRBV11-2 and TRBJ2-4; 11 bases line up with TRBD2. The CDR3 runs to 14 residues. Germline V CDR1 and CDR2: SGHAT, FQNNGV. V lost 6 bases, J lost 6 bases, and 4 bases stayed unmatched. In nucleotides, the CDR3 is TGTGCCAGCAGACTAACTAGCGGGGGAAACATTCAGTACTTC. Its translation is CASRLTSGGNIQYF.